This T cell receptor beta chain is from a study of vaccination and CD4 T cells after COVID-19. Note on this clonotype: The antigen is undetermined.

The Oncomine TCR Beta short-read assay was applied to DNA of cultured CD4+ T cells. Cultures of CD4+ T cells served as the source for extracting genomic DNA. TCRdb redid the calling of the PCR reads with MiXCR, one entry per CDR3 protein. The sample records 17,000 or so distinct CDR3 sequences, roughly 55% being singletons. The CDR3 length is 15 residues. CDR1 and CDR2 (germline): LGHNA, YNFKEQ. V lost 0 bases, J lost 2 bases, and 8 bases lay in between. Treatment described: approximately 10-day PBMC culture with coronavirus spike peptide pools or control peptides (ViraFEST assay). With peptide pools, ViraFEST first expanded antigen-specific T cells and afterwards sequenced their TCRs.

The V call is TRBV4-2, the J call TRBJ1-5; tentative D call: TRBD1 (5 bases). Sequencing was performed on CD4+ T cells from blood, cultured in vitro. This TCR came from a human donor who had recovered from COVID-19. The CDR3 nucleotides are TGTGCCAGCAGCCAAGAGCAGGGTGGCAATCAGCCCCAGCATTTT. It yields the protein CASSQEQGGNQPQHF.